This entry describes one T cell receptor (beta chain). Its antigen is unidentified. The data were obtained in a study of cytomegalovirus exposure and HLA in healthy donors. Study-wide points: Many donors shared some public TCRs, even though most TCR sequences were rare. It was fewer than 200 TCR beta chains that were listed as cytomegalovirus-associated.

Using immunoSEQ multiplex PCR, the repertoire was profiled, and TCRdb retains in-frame clones only, with some absent. The table includes about 240,000 clones, roughly 86% detected once. The CDR3 has 13 residues. The germline V gene encodes CDR1 MGHDK and CDR2 SYGVNS. V was trimmed by 8 bases and J by 6 bases, leaving 16 bases between them. The TCR comes from a woman aged 25 to 45 in good health and CMV-seropositive. The chain employs TRBV25-1 and TRBJ1-1; a possible D gene is TRBD1 (5 bases). Sequencing used PBMCs. This CDR3 reads CASQQVERAEAFF. CDR3 nucleotide sequence: TGTGCCAGCCAACAGGTTGAGCGGGCTGAAGCTTTCTTT.